The 23 T cell receptor beta chains below were found in one sample sequenced in a study of shared clonotypes between healthy human individuals. Measured with immunoSEQ multiplex PCR; TCRdb has only the in-frame clones, and not every one. The sample gives 2 million to 2.5 million clones, approximately 95% of which show up once; about 0.39% is in the top ten. The sequenced sample was naive CD4+ T cells from PBMCs. The subset: CD45RA+ positively selected. Every receptor here comes from a man younger than 35 in good health. Some clones in this sample may be carry-over from other donors' samples.

This clone was seen once. The chain employs TRBV19 and TRBJ2-1; tentatively, D is TRBD2 (6 bases). This CDR3 region has 14 residues. V was shortened by 6 bases and J by 7 bases, with 16 bases between the two germline ends. Germline V gene lookup returns CDR1 LNHDA and CDR2 SQIVND (reference sequence). This CDR3 is CASRTRGAVNEQFF. DNA of the CDR3: TGTGCCAGTAGAACGCGGGGAGCGGTGAATGAGCAGTTCTTC.

This clone was seen a single time. V gene TRBV28 combines with J gene TRBJ2-2, with 9 bases aligning to TRBD1. J gave up 4 bases and V 5 bases, and 2 bases lay outside the gene matches. This CDR3 comprises 14 residues. The germline gives CDR1 MDHEN, CDR2 SYDVKM. The CDR3 protein is CASSLDRGTGELFF. CDR3 nucleotide sequence: TGTGCCAGCAGTCTGGACAGGGGCACCGGGGAGCTGTTTTTT.

The J gene is TRBJ1-4, the V gene TRBV9; TRBD1 might be the D (6 bases). CDR1 and CDR2 from the germline V gene are SGDLS and YYNGEE. This CDR3 comprises 17 residues. Trimming pared 7 bases from V and 3 bases from J, leaving 22 bases between. The CDR3 protein is CASAKGGTPRPNEKLFF. The DNA for the CDR3 is TGTGCCAGCGCCAAAGGGGGGACCCCCAGACCTAATGAAAAACTGTTTTTT.

The DNA of the CDR3 is TGTGCCAGCAGGCTTGGGACTCAAAGTTACAATGAGCAGTTCTTC. Translation gives CASRLGTQSYNEQFF. The V gene is TRBV6-5, the J gene TRBJ2-1; maybe TRBD2 (6 bases). The length of the CDR3 is 15 residues. V was clipped by 6 bases and J by 4 bases, with 16 bases between them. Per the germline V gene, CDR1 is MNHEY and CDR2 is SVGAGI.

The genes are TRBV7-8 and TRBJ2-7; D remains unclear. With 2 bases removed from V and 2 bases from J, the gap between germline ends came to 10 bases. The CDR3 spans 14 residues. Germline loops: CDR1 SGHVS, CDR2 FQNEAQ. CDR3 sequence reads: CASSLIPATYEQYF. DNA for the CDR3: TGTGCCAGCAGCTTAATTCCAGCTACCTACGAGCAGTACTTC.

This clone appeared once. Other DNA sequences in this specimen translate into the identical CDR3. The chain is built from TRBV6-4 and TRBJ1-2, with 8 bases identical to TRBD1. CDR3 length: 13 amino acids. The germline CDR1 and CDR2 sequences are MRHNA and SNTAGT. V was pared by 6 bases and J by 7 bases, with 7 bases of the junction left unmatched. The CDR3 region is CASRGTGGRGYTF. CDR3 DNA: TGTGCCAGCAGGGGGACAGGAGGACGTGGCTACACCTTC.

The chain uses TRBV18 and TRBJ2-7; TRBD1 might be the D (6 bases). This CDR3 contains 15 residues. In germline, CDR1 is KGHSH, CDR2 LQKENI. The V gene lost 0 bases and the J gene lost 2 bases, with 11 bases spanning the gap. The CDR3 reads CASSPPGQIPYEQYF. The CDR3 nucleotides are TGTGCCAGCTCACCACCAGGACAGATACCCTACGAGCAGTACTTC.

This chain joins TRBV28 and TRBJ2-5; D remains ambiguous. Trimming stripped 5 bases from V and 3 bases from J, with 7 bases between. CDR1 is MDHEN and CDR2 is SYDVKM in the germline V gene. The CDR3 extends over 12 amino acids. CDR3 residues: CASSPVEETQYF. The CDR3 DNA follows: TGTGCCAGCAGTCCGGTTGAAGAGACCCAGTACTTC.

This clone was detected only a few times. The same CDR3 arises from other DNA sequences in this sample as well. The chain employs TRBV5-1 and TRBJ1-2; TRBD1 aligns across 7 bases. CDR3 length: 14 residues. V dropped 4 bases and J dropped 0; count of bases not matched to a gene: 3. CDR1 SGHRS and CDR2 YFSETQ come from the germline V gene. DNA of the CDR3: TGCGCCAGCAGCCCGGGACAGACTAACTATGGCTACACCTTC. Translating it yields CASSPGQTNYGYTF.

The gene calls are TRBV5-4 and TRBJ2-6; 8 bases agree with TRBD2. V lost 4 bases to trimming and J lost 4 bases; unmatched junction nucleotides: 7. The CDR3 contains 16 residues. Looked up from germline, CDR1 is SGHNT and CDR2 is YYREEE (reference sequence). CDR3 DNA sequence: TGTGCCAGCAGCCCCGGGGGGGGGTTAGGGGCCAACGTCCTGACTTTC. Its protein product is CASSPGGGLGANVLTF.

V gene TRBV5-1 combines with J gene TRBJ1-2, with 7 bases identical to TRBD1. Germline lookup yields CDR1 SGHRS and CDR2 YFSETQ. The V segment lost 4 bases and the J segment 4 bases; nucleotides outside the gene matches: 10. This CDR3 spans 15 amino acids. The CDR3 reads CASSGLGQSSYGYTF. The DNA for the CDR3 is TGCGCCAGCAGCGGCCTGGGACAGTCGTCCTATGGCTACACCTTC.

The CDR3 DNA reads TGCGCCAGCAGCTTACGGGGTGGGAGGGCCTTTAATGAGCAGTTCTTC. This sequence encodes CASSLRGGRAFNEQFF. The chain uses TRBV5-1 and TRBJ2-1; 7 nucleotides line up with TRBD2. Germline trimming cut 2 bases from V and 7 bases from J; bases unmatched to any gene: 12. CDR3 length: 16 amino acids. Germline V gene lookup returns CDR1 SGHRS and CDR2 YFSETQ.

This rearrangement joins TRBV18 to TRBJ2-7; TRBD2 aligns across 7 bases. After removal of 6 bases from V and 0 bases from J, the junction contained 8 bases not matched to a gene. CDR3 length: 15 amino acids. Germline V CDR1 and CDR2: KGHSH, LQKENI. The CDR3 nucleotides read TGTGCCAGCTCGGCCATCGCTAGCGGCTCCTACGAGCAGTACTTC. Its protein product is CASSAIASGSYEQYF.

On this clone: Given a far larger clone just one base away, this is likely a sequencing read error. This chain joins TRBV7-3 and TRBJ2-1; possible D gene TRBD1, 6 bases. The V and J ends lost 2 bases and 8 bases respectively, with 10 bases between them. Germline lookup yields CDR1 SGHTA and CDR2 FQGTGA. The CDR3 runs 13 residues. CDR3 sequence reads: CASSLSRGDEQFF. CDR3 sequence (DNA): TGTGCCAGCAGCTTATCCAGGGGCGATGAGCAGTTCTTC.

This chain uses TRBV6-4 with TRBJ1-5; a possible D gene is TRBD1 (5 bases). The CDR3 runs to 15 residues. The V end lost 4 bases, the J end lost 2 bases, and 12 bases lay between the germline ends. Germline assignment: CDR1 MRHNA and CDR2 SNTAGT. The CDR3: CASSGRAQCNQPQHF. As DNA, the CDR3 is TGTGCCAGCAGTGGCAGGGCCCAGTGCAATCAGCCCCAGCATTTT.

The genes are TRBV5-1 and TRBJ2-5, with TRBD1 matching 7 bases. V lost 0 bases and J lost 5; bases outside the gene matches: 7. This CDR3 region has 15 residues. CDR1 is SGHRS and CDR2 is YFSETQ in the germline V gene. The CDR3 region has the DNA TGCGCCAGCAGCTTGGGGGACAGCGCACCGGAGACCCAGTACTTC. Its translation: CASSLGDSAPETQYF.

The gene calls are TRBV5-1 and TRBJ2-1; 12 nucleotides match TRBD2. The CDR3 consists of 16 residues. Germline assignment: CDR1 SGHRS and CDR2 YFSETQ. V gave up 5 bases and J gave up 9 bases; unmatched junction bases: 12. The CDR3 DNA follows: TGCGCCAGCAGTCCAGACCCTAGCGGGAGGGTCGGTGAGCAGTTCTTC. Translating it yields CASSPDPSGRVGEQFF.

The chain is built from TRBV7-2 and TRBJ2-1; no definite D call. The V end lost 1 base, the J end lost 4 bases, and 5 bases lay between the germline ends. This CDR3 is built from 13 residues. Germline V CDR1 and CDR2: SGHTA, FQGNSA. The CDR3 is CASSLVNYNEQFF. Here the CDR3 DNA reads TGTGCCAGCAGCTTAGTAAATTACAATGAGCAGTTCTTC.

Of note for this clone: The same CDR3 arises from other DNA sequences in this sample as well. The chain carries TRBV9 and TRBJ1-3; D unclear. CDR3 length equals 13 residues. Deletions cut 5 bases from V and 0 bases from J, with 6 bases between. From germline, CDR1 is SGDLS and CDR2 YYNGEE. CDR3 residues: CASSASSGNTIYF. The CDR3 DNA sequence: TGTGCCAGCAGTGCCAGCTCTGGAAACACCATATATTTT.

V is TRBV29-1 and J is TRBJ1-1; possible D gene TRBD1, 6 bases. The V end was cut by 4 bases, the J end by 1 base, with 13 bases between. Germline V lookup: CDR1 SQVTM, CDR2 ANQGSEA. The CDR3 runs 14 residues. Here the CDR3 reads CSVVRGGANTEAFF. The CDR3, as DNA: TGCAGCGTTGTACGGGGGGGCGCGAACACTGAAGCTTTCTTT. Full variable domain (rest looked up from reference TRBV29-1 and TRBJ1-1): SAVISQKPSRDICQRGTSLTIQCQVDSQVTMMFWYRQQPGQSLTLIATANQGSEATYESGFVIDKFPISRPNLTFSTLTVSNMSPEDSSIYLCSVVRGGANTEAFFGQGTRLTVV.

This sequence joins TRBV7-2 and TRBJ1-5; D not certain. CDR1 SGHTA and CDR2 FQGNSA come from the germline V gene. CDR3 length: 14 amino acids. V lost 2 bases and J 0 bases, leaving 5 bases between the germline ends. The CDR3 loop reads CASSLRNSNQPQHF. The DNA for the CDR3 is TGTGCCAGCAGCTTACGGAATAGCAATCAGCCCCAGCATTTT. Drawing the rest from reference TRBV7-2 and TRBJ1-5, the complete variable domain is GAGVSQSPSNKVTEKGKDVELRCDPISGHTALYWYRQSLGQGLEFLIYFQGNSAPDKSGLPSDRFSAERTGGSVSTLTIQRTQQEDSAVYLCASSLRNSNQPQHFGDGTRLSIL.

This chain uses TRBV6-1 with TRBJ1-1; D is ambiguous. This CDR3 spans 11 amino acids. In germline, CDR1 is MNHNS, CDR2 SASEGT. The CDR3 protein is CVTRLNTEAFF. The DNA for the CDR3 is TGTGTGACTAGGCTGAACACTGAAGCTTTCTTT.

The CDR3 nucleotides are TGTGCCACGGGAACGGGACTAGCGGTAGAGACCCAGTACTTC. It encodes CATGTGLAVETQYF. The chain joins TRBV10-3 to TRBJ2-5; 11 nucleotides align to TRBD2. The germline gives CDR1 ENHRY, CDR2 SYGVKD. Trimming took 10 bases from V and 4 from J; bases not matched to a gene: 8. This CDR3 is 14 amino acids long.